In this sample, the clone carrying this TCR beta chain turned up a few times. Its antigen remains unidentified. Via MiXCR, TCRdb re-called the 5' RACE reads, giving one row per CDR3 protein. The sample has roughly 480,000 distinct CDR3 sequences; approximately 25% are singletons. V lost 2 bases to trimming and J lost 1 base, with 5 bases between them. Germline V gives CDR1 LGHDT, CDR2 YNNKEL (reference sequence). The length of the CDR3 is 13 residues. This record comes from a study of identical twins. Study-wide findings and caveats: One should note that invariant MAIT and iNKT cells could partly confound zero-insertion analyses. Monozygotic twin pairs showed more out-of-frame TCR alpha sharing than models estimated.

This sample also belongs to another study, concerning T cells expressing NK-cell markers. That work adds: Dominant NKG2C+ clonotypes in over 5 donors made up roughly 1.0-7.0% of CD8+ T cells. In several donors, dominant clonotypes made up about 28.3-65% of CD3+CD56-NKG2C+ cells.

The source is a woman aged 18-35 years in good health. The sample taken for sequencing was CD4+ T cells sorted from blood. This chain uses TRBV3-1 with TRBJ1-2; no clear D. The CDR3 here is CASSQPLNYGYTF. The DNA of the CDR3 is TGTGCCAGCAGCCAACCTCTTAACTATGGCTACACCTTC. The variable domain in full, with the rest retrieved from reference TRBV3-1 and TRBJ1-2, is DTAVSQTPKYLVTQMGNDKSIKCEQNLGHDTMYWYKQDSKKFLKIMFSYNNKELIINETVPNRFSPKSPDKAHLNLHINSLELGDSAVYFCASSQPLNYGYTFGSGTRLTVV.